Following are 27 T cell receptor beta chains from one sample sequenced in a study of OX40 agonist ivuxolimab in advanced cancers. The method behind the library was the immunoSEQ multiplex PCR assay. TCRdb provides this immuneACCESS table in a form limited to in-frame rearrangements. Some clones are lacking; in checked studies, under half of them reflect an unresolved V gene, and why the rest are absent is not known. The sample data list 60,000 to 70,000 clones, and more than 70% of these were observed just once. The ten top clones hold roughly 0.29% of the sample. The sample was CD4+ or CD8+ T cells sorted from blood, taken in a trial of the OX40 agonist ivuxolimab. Receptors originate from an adult with an advanced solid tumor such as melanoma, head and neck, liver or kidney cancer.

J is TRBJ1-4 and V is TRBV2; possible D gene TRBD1, 5 bases. The germline CDR1 and CDR2 sequences are SNHLY and FYNNEI. This CDR3 is built from 12 residues. The V end lost 7 bases, the J end lost 7 bases, and 10 bases lay between the germline ends. The CDR3 DNA is TGTGCCAGCATGTATGGGGGTGAAAAACTGTTTTTT. Encoded protein: CASMYGGEKLFF.

J is TRBJ1-5 and V is TRBV18; TRBD1 agrees at 7 bases. After removal of 4 bases from V and 0 bases from J, the junction contained 6 bases not matched to a gene. CDR1 KGHSH and CDR2 LQKENI come from the germline V gene. This CDR3 is 16 amino acids long. DNA for the CDR3: TGTGCCAGCTCACAGGGACAGTCTTATAGCAATCAGCCCCAGCATTTT. Translated, it gives CASSQGQSYSNQPQHF.

V and J are TRBV6-5 and TRBJ1-2; weak D call: TRBD1 (5 bases). The CDR3 loop spans 14 amino acids. From germline, CDR1 is MNHEY and CDR2 SVGAGI. Trimming shortened V by 6 bases and J by 4 bases, and 15 bases separated the two germline ends. The CDR3 nucleotides read TGTGCCAGCAGAACCGGGGTGGGGGTCTATGGCTACACCTTC. This encodes CASRTGVGVYGYTF.

The chain uses TRBV28 and TRBJ2-7, with a possible D match to TRBD2 (6 bases). The V end lost 5 bases, the J end lost 6 bases, and 20 bases lay between the germline ends. CDR1 MDHEN and CDR2 SYDVKM come from the germline V gene. The CDR3 consists of 15 residues. The CDR3 region is CASSRALVTRGEQYF. The CDR3, as DNA: TGTGCCAGCAGTAGGGCTTTGGTGACTAGGGGCGAGCAGTACTTC.

V and J are TRBV5-1 and TRBJ1-4; D may be TRBD1 (6 bases). The CDR3 contains 14 residues. Deletions cut 4 bases from V and 2 bases from J, with 9 bases between. CDR1 is SGHRS and CDR2 is YFSETQ in the germline V gene. CDR3 nucleotide sequence: TGCGCCAGCAGCACTGGACAGACTAATGAAAAACTGTTTTTT. As protein: CASSTGQTNEKLFF.

This rearrangement joins TRBV11-2 to TRBJ2-3; 7 nucleotides match TRBD2. The CDR3 has 14 amino acids. V was pared by 5 bases and J by 2 bases, with 4 bases of the junction left unmatched. CDR1 SGHAT and CDR2 FQNNGV come from the germline V gene. This chain's CDR3 is CASSSGKNTDTQYF. The CDR3 DNA is TGTGCCAGCAGCAGCGGGAAAAACACAGATACGCAGTATTTT.

This chain links TRBV5-1 with TRBJ1-2; 9 bases align to TRBD1. The CDR3 runs 16 residues. Germline CDR1 and CDR2: SGHRS and YFSETQ. The trim removed 1 base at V and 4 bases at J, leaving 8 bases unmatched. CDR3 residues: CASSLTRTGVIYGYTF. As DNA, the CDR3 is TGCGCCAGCAGCTTGACTAGGACAGGGGTAATCTATGGCTACACCTTC.

The rearrangement joins TRBV9 to TRBJ2-1; TRBD1 aligns across 8 bases. CDR1 is SGDLS and CDR2 is YYNGEE in the germline V gene. The CDR3 sequence is 16 residues long. Trimming removed 2 bases from V and 1 base from J; junction bases left unmatched: 5. The DNA of the CDR3 is TGTGCCAGCAGCGTCACAGGACAGGGATCCTACAATGAGCAGTTCTTC. It codes for CASSVTGQGSYNEQFF.

This rearrangement joins TRBV7-8 to TRBJ1-5; the D gene is possibly TRBD1 (6 bases). The CDR3 totals 14 residues. CDR1 is SGHVS and CDR2 is FQNEAQ in the germline V gene. V dropped 3 bases and J dropped 3 bases, with 9 bases sitting between them. This CDR3 is CASSFDRINQPQHF. The CDR3 nucleotides read TGTGCCAGCAGCTTCGACAGGATCAATCAGCCCCAGCATTTT. The full variable domain, completed using reference TRBV7-8 and TRBJ1-5, is GAGVSQSPRYKVAKRGQDVALRCDPISGHVSLFWYQQALGQGPEFLTYFQNEAQLDKSGLPSDRFFAERPEGSVSTLKIQRTQQEDSAVYLCASSFDRINQPQHFGDGTRLSIL.

This clone has just a few counts. The gene calls are TRBV10-3 and TRBJ1-1; D uncertain. Trimming pared 3 bases from V and 2 bases from J, leaving 7 bases between. The CDR3 extends over 13 amino acids. Germline CDR1 reads ENHRY; CDR2 reads SYGVKD. The CDR3 nucleotides are TGTGCCATCAGTGATCGTGGAAACACTGAAGCTTTCTTT. Its translation: CAISDRGNTEAFF.

The chain carries TRBV9 and TRBJ2-7, with D perhaps TRBD1 (5 bases). There are 14 residues in the CDR3. Trimming took 0 bases from V and 5 from J, leaving 12 bases between them. Germline CDR1 reads SGDLS; CDR2 reads YYNGEE. For the CDR3, the DNA is TGTGCCAGCAGCGTAGGGGCAGGGATCAACGAGCAGTACTTC. Translating gives CASSVGAGINEQYF. Filled out from reference TRBV9 and TRBJ2-7, the complete variable domain reads DSGVTQTPKHLITATGQRVTLRCSPRSGDLSVYWYQQSLDQGLQFLIQYYNGEERAKGNILERFSAQQFPDLHSELNLSSLELGDSALYFCASSVGAGINEQYFGPGTRLTVT.

The gene calls are TRBV6-1 and TRBJ1-2, with no clear D. Germline V lookup: CDR1 MNHNS, CDR2 SASEGT. Deletions cut 10 bases from V and 3 bases from J, with 18 bases between. This CDR3 spans 14 amino acids. CDR3 protein: CATRPYSAYYGYTF. CDR3 sequence (DNA): TGTGCCACAAGACCCTATTCTGCCTACTATGGCTACACCTTC.

V gene TRBV6-6 combines with J gene TRBJ2-3; 7 bases fit TRBD2. Germline V lookup: CDR1 MNHNY, CDR2 SVGAGI (reference sequence). The junction had 4 bases not matched to a gene; V was cut back by 7 bases and J by 0 bases. This CDR3 has 14 amino acids. The CDR3 sequence is CASKERGSTDTQYF. As DNA, the CDR3 is TGTGCCAGCAAGGAGCGGGGTAGCACAGATACGCAGTATTTT.

This chain joins TRBV14 and TRBJ2-1; 9 bases match TRBD2. Germline V gene lookup returns CDR1 SGHDN and CDR2 FVKESK. This CDR3 contains 12 residues. Losses at the gene ends were 1 base for V and 11 bases for J; bases not matched to a gene: 0. CDR3 nucleotides: TGTGCCAGCAGCCAAGCTAGCGGGAAGCAGTTCTTC. This sequence encodes CASSQASGKQFF.

This clone turned up a few times. The chain links TRBV14 to TRBJ2-5; the D is unclear. The V end lost 1 base, the J end lost 2 bases, and 14 bases lay between the germline ends. Germline V gives CDR1 SGHDN, CDR2 FVKESK. The CDR3 spans 16 residues. The CDR3 DNA is TGTGCCAGCAGCCAAGGTTTGGGAACGATACAAGAGACCCAGTACTTC. Its protein is CASSQGLGTIQETQYF.

This chain joins TRBV5-6 and TRBJ2-6; unclear D gene. Trimming left V 2 bases short and J 1 base short, with 10 bases between. This CDR3 has 16 residues. Germline values: CDR1 SGHDT, CDR2 YYEEEE. In DNA, the CDR3 is TGTGCCAGCAGCTTCACAGTGGGGTCTGGGGCCAACGTCCTGACTTTC. Translation gives CASSFTVGSGANVLTF.

The genes are TRBV2 and TRBJ2-7; D perhaps matches TRBD2 (6 bases). The CDR3 is 12 residues long. Germline CDR1 and CDR2: SNHLY and FYNNEI. The V and J ends lost 6 bases and 6 bases respectively, with 12 bases between them. The CDR3 coding sequence is TGTGCCAGCAGGGGAGGCGGTTCCGAGCAGTACTTC. Protein product: CASRGGGSEQYF.

V is TRBV7-3 and J is TRBJ2-2; 7 positions match TRBD1. V dropped 6 bases and J dropped 3; count of bases not matched to a gene: 4. The CDR3 sequence is 14 residues long. Looked up from germline, CDR1 is SGHTA and CDR2 is FQGTGA. CDR3 DNA sequence: TGTGCCAGCAGACCGGGACAGCACACCGGGGAGCTGTTTTTT. Its translation: CASRPGQHTGELFF.

V gene TRBV2 combines with J gene TRBJ1-5; a possible D gene is TRBD1 (6 bases). There are 16 residues in the CDR3. CDR1 SNHLY and CDR2 FYNNEI come from the germline V gene. V was pared by 7 bases and J by 2 bases, with 18 bases between. CDR3 sequence (DNA): TGTGCCAGCAAGGAGGACAGCCCAAGGGGCAATCAGCCCCAGCATTTT. Protein product: CASKEDSPRGNQPQHF.

This chain uses TRBV5-1 with TRBJ1-2; the D is unclear. In germline, CDR1 is SGHRS, CDR2 YFSETQ. V dropped 4 bases and J dropped 5 bases, with 9 bases sitting between them. The CDR3 length is 12 residues. As DNA, the CDR3 is TGCGCCAGCAGCGCCGAAGGGTATGGCTACACCTTC. Protein sequence: CASSAEGYGYTF.

The gene calls are TRBV7-2 and TRBJ2-3; 10 nucleotides align to TRBD2. The CDR3 is 13 amino acids. Germline V gene lookup returns CDR1 SGHTA and CDR2 FQGNSA. With 6 bases clipped from V and 13 bases from J, the junction kept 10 bases outside the gene matches. Here the CDR3 DNA reads TGTGCCAGCAGTTCCCAGAGCGGGAGGGCCGAGTATTTT. Translation gives CASSSQSGRAEYF.

This clone was counted a few times. The chain carries TRBV10-1 and TRBJ1-1; D is ambiguous. There are 12 residues in the CDR3. CDR1 is WNHNN, CDR2 SYGVQD, per germline (reference sequence). The germline V and J ends were trimmed by 10 bases and 11 bases, with 20 bases remaining between them. CDR3 sequence: CATATHYDRAFF. The CDR3 bases are TGCGCCACCGCCACCCACTACGATCGGGCTTTCTTT.

The V and J genes are TRBV6-5 and TRBJ2-7, with D unclear. The length of the CDR3 is 13 residues. V shed 6 bases and J shed 5 bases, with 14 bases lying between them. Germline loops: CDR1 MNHEY, CDR2 SVGAGI. CDR3 amino acids: CASSRPGVHEQYF. The CDR3, as DNA: TGTGCCAGCAGCCGCCCTGGGGTCCACGAGCAGTACTTC.

The chain carries TRBV18 and TRBJ2-1; no definite D call. The CDR3 runs 15 residues. Germline V lookup: CDR1 KGHSH, CDR2 LQKENI. V was shortened by 5 bases and J by 2 bases, with 13 bases between the two germline ends. In DNA, the CDR3 is TGTGCCAGCTCAGGAAACTCTTACACCTACAATGAGCAGTTCTTC. Amino acid sequence: CASSGNSYTYNEQFF.

The chain is built from TRBV5-4 and TRBJ2-2; maybe TRBD2 (6 bases). The CDR3 consists of 16 residues. Germline V gene data show CDR1 as SGHNT and CDR2 as YYREEE (reference sequence). The V end lost 6 bases, the J end lost 2 bases, and 17 bases lay between the germline ends. The CDR3 coding sequence is TGTGCCAGCAACACTGGGGCGGGGTTAAACACCGGGGAGCTGTTTTTT. Its protein is CASNTGAGLNTGELFF.

The V call is TRBV2, the J call TRBJ1-2; 7 nucleotides align to TRBD1. Germline values: CDR1 SNHLY, CDR2 FYNNEI. The CDR3 runs 12 residues. Unmatched junction bases numbered 6, after V lost 6 bases and J lost 8 bases. CDR3 in amino acids: CASRGDSMGYTF. The DNA for the CDR3 is TGTGCCAGCAGGGGGGACAGCATGGGCTACACCTTC.

V and J are TRBV10-3 and TRBJ2-2; the match to TRBD1 covers 7 bases. CDR1 is ENHRY and CDR2 is SYGVKD in the germline V gene. With V trimmed by 4 bases and J by 5 bases, 4 bases remained unmatched. The CDR3 extends over 14 amino acids. This chain's CDR3 is CAISGQGGTGELFF. In DNA form, the CDR3 reads TGTGCCATCAGTGGACAGGGCGGAACCGGGGAGCTGTTTTTT.